Sequencing of this TCR beta chain was carried out in a study of CD8+ T cells in alopecia areata. V lost 3 bases, J lost 11 bases, and 13 bases lay in between. In germline, CDR1 is MGHDK, CDR2 SYGVNS. The CDR3 totals 12 residues. Notes on this clone: Its antigen is currently unknown.

The authors extracted RNA and reverse transcribed it into cDNA as the sequencing template. Repertoires were generated with immunoSEQ multiplex PCR, while TCRdb's copy carries only in-frame clones and drops some. The sample shows 150,000 to 200,000 clones, approximately 67% of them seen only once. Treatment denoted: oral pan-JAK inhibitor, 5-10 mg twice daily. Whole-study results and caveats: Tofacitinib did not eliminate many expanded lesional clones from scalp or blood.

Specimen: CD4+ T cells sorted from blood, collected around week 47, from a patient treated with tofacitinib. This clonotype originated in a human donor with alopecia areata. This sequence joins TRBV25-1 and TRBJ1-1; the D is unclear. CDR3 region: CASSDFNRAAFF. CDR3 nucleotides: TGTGCCAGCAGTGACTTTAACCGGGCGGCTTTCTTT.